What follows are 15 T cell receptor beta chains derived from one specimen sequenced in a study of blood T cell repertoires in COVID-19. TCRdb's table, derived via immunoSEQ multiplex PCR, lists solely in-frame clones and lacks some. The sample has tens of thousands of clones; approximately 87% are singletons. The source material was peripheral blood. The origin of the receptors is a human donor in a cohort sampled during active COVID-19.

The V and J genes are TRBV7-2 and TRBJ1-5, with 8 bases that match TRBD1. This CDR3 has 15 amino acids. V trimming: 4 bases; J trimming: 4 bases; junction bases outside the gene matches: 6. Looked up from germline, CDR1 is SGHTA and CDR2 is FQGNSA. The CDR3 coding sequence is TGTGCCAGCAGCTCTAGACAGGGGCATAATCAGCCCCAGCATTTT. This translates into CASSSRQGHNQPQHF.

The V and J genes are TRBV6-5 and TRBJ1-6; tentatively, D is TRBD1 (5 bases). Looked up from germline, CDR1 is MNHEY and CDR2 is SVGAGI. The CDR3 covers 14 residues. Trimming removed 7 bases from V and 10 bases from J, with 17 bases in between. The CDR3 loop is CASTHGAGESPLHF. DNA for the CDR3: TGTGCCAGCACCCACGGGGCGGGGGAATCACCCCTCCACTTT.

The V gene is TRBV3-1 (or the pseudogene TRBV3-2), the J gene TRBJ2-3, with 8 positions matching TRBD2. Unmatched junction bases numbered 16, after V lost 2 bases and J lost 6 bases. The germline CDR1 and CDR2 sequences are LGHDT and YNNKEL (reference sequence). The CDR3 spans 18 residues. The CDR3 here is CASSQFLHGGGPQDTQYF. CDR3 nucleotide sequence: TGTGCCAGCAGCCAATTCTTGCACGGCGGGGGGCCCCAGGATACGCAGTATTTT.

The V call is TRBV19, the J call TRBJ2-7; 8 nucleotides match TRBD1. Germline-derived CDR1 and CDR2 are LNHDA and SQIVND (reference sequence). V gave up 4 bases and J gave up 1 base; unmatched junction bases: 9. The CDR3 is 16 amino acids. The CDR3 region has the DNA TGTGCCAGTAGTACCGTCCGACAGGGGATTTCCTACGAGCAGTACTTC. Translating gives CASSTVRQGISYEQYF.

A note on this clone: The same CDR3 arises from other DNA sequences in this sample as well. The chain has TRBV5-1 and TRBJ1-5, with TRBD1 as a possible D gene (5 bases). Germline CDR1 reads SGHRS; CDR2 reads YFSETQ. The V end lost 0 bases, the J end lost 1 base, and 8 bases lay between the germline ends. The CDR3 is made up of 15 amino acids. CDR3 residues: CASSLGAGSNQPQHF. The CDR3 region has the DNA TGCGCCAGCAGCTTGGGGGCAGGGAGCAATCAGCCCCAGCATTTT.

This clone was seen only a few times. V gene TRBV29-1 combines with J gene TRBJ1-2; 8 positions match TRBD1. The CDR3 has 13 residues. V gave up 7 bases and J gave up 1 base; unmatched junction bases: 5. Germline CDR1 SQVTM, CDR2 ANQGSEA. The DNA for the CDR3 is TGCAGCGGCTTACAGGGGGGTAACTATGGCTACACCTTC. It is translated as CSGLQGGNYGYTF. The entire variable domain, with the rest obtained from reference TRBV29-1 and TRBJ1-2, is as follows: SAVISQKPSRDICQRGTSLTIQCQVDSQVTMMFWYRQQPGQSLTLIATANQGSEATYESGFVIDKFPISRPNLTFSTLTVSNMSPEDSSIYLCSGLQGGNYGYTFGSGTRLTVV.

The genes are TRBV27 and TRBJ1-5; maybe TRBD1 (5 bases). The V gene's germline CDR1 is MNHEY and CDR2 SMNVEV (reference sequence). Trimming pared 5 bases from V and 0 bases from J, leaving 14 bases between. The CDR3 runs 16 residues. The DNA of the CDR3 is TGTGCCAGCAGTCTTAGCGGGGGGAGTAGCAATCAGCCCCAGCATTTT. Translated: CASSLSGGSSNQPQHF.

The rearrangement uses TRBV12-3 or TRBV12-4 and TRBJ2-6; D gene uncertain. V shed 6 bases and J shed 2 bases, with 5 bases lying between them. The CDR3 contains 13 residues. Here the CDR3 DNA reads TGTGCCAGCAGACTCCCTGGGGCCAACGTCCTGACTTTC. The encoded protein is CASRLPGANVLTF.

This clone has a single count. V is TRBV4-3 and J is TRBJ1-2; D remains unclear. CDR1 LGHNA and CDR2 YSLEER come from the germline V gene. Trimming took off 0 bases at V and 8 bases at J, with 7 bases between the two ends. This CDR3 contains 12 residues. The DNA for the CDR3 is TGCGCCAGCAGCCAAGATTGGGCGGGCTACACCTTC. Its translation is CASSQDWAGYTF.

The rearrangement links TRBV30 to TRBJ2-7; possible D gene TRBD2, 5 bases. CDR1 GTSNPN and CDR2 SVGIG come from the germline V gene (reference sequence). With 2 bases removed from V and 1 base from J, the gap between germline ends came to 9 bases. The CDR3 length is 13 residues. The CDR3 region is CAWSKEVSYEQYF. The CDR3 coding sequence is TGTGCCTGGAGTAAGGAGGTTTCCTACGAGCAGTACTTC.

The CDR3 region has the DNA TGTGCCAGCAGTCGAGGAATCGCCTATAATTCACCCCTCCACTTT. This sequence encodes CASSRGIAYNSPLHF. The chain has TRBV7-2 and TRBJ1-6; D not certain. Per germline, CDR1 SGHTA and CDR2 FQGNSA. The germline V and J ends were trimmed by 6 bases and 2 bases, with 11 bases remaining between them. The CDR3 has 15 residues.

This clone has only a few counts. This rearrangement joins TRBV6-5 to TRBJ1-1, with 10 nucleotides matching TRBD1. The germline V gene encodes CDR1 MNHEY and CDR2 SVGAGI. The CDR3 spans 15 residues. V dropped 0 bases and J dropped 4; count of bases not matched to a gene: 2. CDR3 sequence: CASSYSRTGGTEAFF. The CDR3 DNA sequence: TGTGCCAGCAGTTACTCGAGGACAGGGGGCACTGAAGCTTTCTTT.

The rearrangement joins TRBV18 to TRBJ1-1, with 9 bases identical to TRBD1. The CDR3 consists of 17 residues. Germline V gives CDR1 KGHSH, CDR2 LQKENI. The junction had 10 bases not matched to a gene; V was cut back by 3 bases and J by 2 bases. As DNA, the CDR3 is TGTGCCAGCTCACCTAAGGCCGGGACAGGGTCTAACACTGAAGCTTTCTTT. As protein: CASSPKAGTGSNTEAFF. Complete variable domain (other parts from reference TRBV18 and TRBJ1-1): NAGVMQNPRHLVRRRGQEARLRCSPMKGHSHVYWYRQLPEEGLKFMVYLQKENIIDESGMPKERFSAEFPKEGPSILRIQQVVRGDSAAYFCASSPKAGTGSNTEAFFGQGTRLTVV.

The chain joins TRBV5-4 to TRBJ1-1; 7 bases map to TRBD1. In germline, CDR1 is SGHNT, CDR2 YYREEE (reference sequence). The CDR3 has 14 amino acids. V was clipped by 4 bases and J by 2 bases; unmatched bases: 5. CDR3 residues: CASSPGTVNTEAFF. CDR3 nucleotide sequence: TGTGCCAGCAGCCCGGGGACAGTAAACACTGAAGCTTTCTTT.

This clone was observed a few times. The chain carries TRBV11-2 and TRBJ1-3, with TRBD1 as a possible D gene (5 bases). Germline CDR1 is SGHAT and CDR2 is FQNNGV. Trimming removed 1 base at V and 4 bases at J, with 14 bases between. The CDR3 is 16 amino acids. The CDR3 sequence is CASSLGGRPVGNTIYF. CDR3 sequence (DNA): TGTGCCAGCAGCTTAGGGGGCAGACCCGTGGGAAACACCATATATTTT.